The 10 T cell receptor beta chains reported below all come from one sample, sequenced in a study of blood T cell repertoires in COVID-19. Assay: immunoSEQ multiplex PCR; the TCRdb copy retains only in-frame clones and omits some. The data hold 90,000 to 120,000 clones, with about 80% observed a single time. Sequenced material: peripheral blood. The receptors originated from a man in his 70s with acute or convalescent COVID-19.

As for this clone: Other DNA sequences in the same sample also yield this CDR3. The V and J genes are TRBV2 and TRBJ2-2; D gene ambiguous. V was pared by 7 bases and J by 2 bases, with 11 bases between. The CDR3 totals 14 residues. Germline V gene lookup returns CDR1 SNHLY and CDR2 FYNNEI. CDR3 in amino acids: CASTLTVNTGELFF. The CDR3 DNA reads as TGTGCCAGCACTCTTACAGTCAACACCGGGGAGCTGTTTTTT.

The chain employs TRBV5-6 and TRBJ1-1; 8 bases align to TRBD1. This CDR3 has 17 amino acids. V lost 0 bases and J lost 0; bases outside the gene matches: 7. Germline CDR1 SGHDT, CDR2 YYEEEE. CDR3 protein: CASSLAAGGVMNTEAFF. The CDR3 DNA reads TGTGCCAGCAGCTTGGCGGCAGGGGGCGTCATGAACACTGAAGCTTTCTTT.

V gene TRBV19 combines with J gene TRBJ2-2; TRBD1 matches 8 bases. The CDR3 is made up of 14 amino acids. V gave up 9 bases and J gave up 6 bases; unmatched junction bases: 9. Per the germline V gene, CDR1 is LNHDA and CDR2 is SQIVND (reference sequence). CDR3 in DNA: TGTGCCAGCAACCGGCAGGGGGCCGCCGGGGAGCTGTTTTTT. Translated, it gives CASNRQGAAGELFF.

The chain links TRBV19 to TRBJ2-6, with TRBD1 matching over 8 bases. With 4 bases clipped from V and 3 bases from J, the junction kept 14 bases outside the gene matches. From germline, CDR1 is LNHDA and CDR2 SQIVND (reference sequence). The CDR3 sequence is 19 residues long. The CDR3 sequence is CASSTLPGGQGNGANVLTF. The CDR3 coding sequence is TGTGCCAGTAGTACCCTCCCCGGAGGACAGGGCAATGGGGCCAACGTCCTGACTTTC.

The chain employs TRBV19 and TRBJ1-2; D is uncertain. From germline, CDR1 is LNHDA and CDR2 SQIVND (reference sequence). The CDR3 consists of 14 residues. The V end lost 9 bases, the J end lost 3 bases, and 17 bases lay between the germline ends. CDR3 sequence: CASTTRQSYYGYTF. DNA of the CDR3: TGTGCCAGCACCACACGCCAATCGTACTATGGCTACACCTTC.

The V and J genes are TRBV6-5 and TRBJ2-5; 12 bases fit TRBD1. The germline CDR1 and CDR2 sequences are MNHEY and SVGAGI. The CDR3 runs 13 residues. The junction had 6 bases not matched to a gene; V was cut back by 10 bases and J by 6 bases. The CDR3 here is CATSGQGAQTQYF. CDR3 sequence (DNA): TGTGCCACATCGGGACAGGGGGCGCAGACCCAGTACTTC.

The CDR3 is CASSIRTGWGLEQYF. In DNA form, the CDR3 reads TGTGCCAGCAGTATACGGACAGGGTGGGGGCTCGAGCAGTACTTC. The V and J genes are TRBV6-6 and TRBJ2-7; TRBD1 agrees at 8 bases. CDR3 length: 15 residues. In germline, CDR1 is MNHNY, CDR2 SVGAGI (reference sequence). The V gene end was trimmed by 5 bases and the J gene end by 6 bases; junction bases not matched to a gene: 12.

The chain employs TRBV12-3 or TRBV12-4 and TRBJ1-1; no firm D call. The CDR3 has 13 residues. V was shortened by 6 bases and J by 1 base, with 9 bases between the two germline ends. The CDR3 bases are TGTGCCAGCAGACCTCAGGAGAACACTGAAGCTTTCTTT. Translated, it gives CASRPQENTEAFF.

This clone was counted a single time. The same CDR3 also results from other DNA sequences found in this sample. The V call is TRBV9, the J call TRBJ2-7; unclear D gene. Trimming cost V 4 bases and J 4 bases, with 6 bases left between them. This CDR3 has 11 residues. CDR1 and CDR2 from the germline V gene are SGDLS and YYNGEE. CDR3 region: CASSSGYEQYF. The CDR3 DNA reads TGTGCCAGCAGCTCAGGTTACGAGCAGTACTTC.

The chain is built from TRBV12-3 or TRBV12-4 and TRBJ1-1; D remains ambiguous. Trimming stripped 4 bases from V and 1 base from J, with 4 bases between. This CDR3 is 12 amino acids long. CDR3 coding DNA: TGTGCCAGCAGTTCAGGGAACACTGAAGCTTTCTTT. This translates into CASSSGNTEAFF.